Below, one TCR beta chain is given with its context. The record originates from a study of Ad26.COV2.S vaccination and SARS-CoV-2 variants. Method: immunoSEQ multiplex PCR; TCRdb's copy keeps in-frame clones and lacks some. The sample shows 440,000 or so clones, about 88% of them seen only once. Treatment described: 15 to 20 received Ad26.COV2.S at low or high dose, single or two shots; roughly 5 received placebo; per-sample allocation not given. Each sample was drawn 63 days after the first injection (of vaccine or placebo). Deletions cut 1 base from V and 3 bases from J, with 3 bases between. The V gene's germline CDR1 is LNHDA and CDR2 SQIVND (reference sequence). The CDR3 extends over 12 amino acids.

The TCR originated in a person between 18 and 60 years old who received the Ad26.COV2.S COVID-19 vaccine or a placebo. The sample consisted of peripheral blood, taken in a trial of Ad26.COV2.S vaccine versus placebo. The genes are TRBV19 and TRBJ1-2; no clear D gene. For the CDR3, the DNA is TGTGCCAGTAGTATAGGGGACTATGGCTACACCTTC. This encodes CASSIGDYGYTF.